The clone carrying this T cell receptor (beta chain) was detected ten times or more. Antigen: not known. The ends were cut back, 0 bases at V and 2 bases at J, with 5 bases in the middle. Germline V gives CDR1 SGHAT, CDR2 FQNNGV. This CDR3 has 14 residues. The data derive from a study of T cells in Graves' hyperthyroidism and ophthalmopathy. Whole-study results and caveats: Patients with ophthalmopathy were separated from those with stable hyperthyroidism by a 13 V-J model. Most thyroid clonotypes expanded above 0.001 were also detected in blood.

Amplified TCR beta CDR3 regions derived from RNA transcripts. HTBI primers were employed in a first-round RT-PCR of the TCR CDR3. In TCRdb, the multiplex PCR reads were re-called with MiXCR into one record per CDR3 protein. The sample records 490,000 or so distinct CDR3 sequences, about 16% being singletons. The sequence was obtained from a woman younger than 45 with Graves' ophthalmopathy. This chain connects TRBV11-2 to TRBJ1-3; D gene ambiguous. The sequenced material came from blood. The CDR3 nucleotides are TGTGCCAGCAGCTTAGATTTTGCTGGAAACACCATATATTTT. It encodes CASSLDFAGNTIYF. Full variable domain (outside the CDR3, taken from reference TRBV11-2 and TRBJ1-3): EAGVAQSPRYKIIEKRQSVAFWCNPISGHATLYWYQQILGQGPKLLIQFQNNGVVDDSQLPKDRFSAERLKGVDSTLKIQPAKLEDSAVYLCASSLDFAGNTIYFGEGSWLTVV.